Presented here are 21 T cell receptor beta chains from one specimen sequenced in a study of blood T cell repertoires in COVID-19. The assay was immunoSEQ multiplex PCR, and TCRdb's table has in-frame clones only and misses some. This sample has 330,000 or so clones, with 87% found just once. The sample consisted of peripheral blood. These receptors all stem from a man aged 25 to 45 with COVID-19, enrolled during active disease.

This chain connects TRBV19 to TRBJ2-6; TRBD1 might be the D (5 bases). CDR3 size: 17 residues. Germline CDR1 and CDR2: LNHDA and SQIVND (reference sequence). V lost 6 bases and J 0 bases, leaving 15 bases between the germline ends. The CDR3 spells CASRVGLSSSGANVLTF. DNA for the CDR3: TGTGCCAGTAGAGTGGGGCTCTCCTCCTCTGGGGCCAACGTCCTGACTTTC.

The V gene is TRBV27, the J gene TRBJ1-1; D may be TRBD1 (5 bases). The CDR3 has 15 residues. Germline CDR1 MNHEY, CDR2 SMNVEV (reference sequence). V lost 6 bases, J lost 3 bases, and 17 bases lay in between. The DNA of the CDR3 is TGTGCCAGCAGAGATCAGGGAACGGGGGACACTGAAGCTTTCTTT. Its protein product is CASRDQGTGDTEAFF.

The CDR3 here is CASRWAGSAMEQYF. CDR3 nucleotide sequence: TGCGCCAGCAGGTGGGCAGGGTCGGCGATGGAGCAGTACTTC. The gene calls are TRBV10-2 and TRBJ2-7; D is perhaps TRBD1 (5 bases). Trimming removed 6 bases from V and 7 bases from J, with 19 bases in between. CDR3 length: 14 amino acids. The germline CDR1 and CDR2 sequences are WSHSY and SAAADI.

The chain carries TRBV25-1 and TRBJ2-3; 9 bases align to TRBD2. This CDR3 has 16 amino acids. From germline, CDR1 is MGHDK and CDR2 SYGVNS. V dropped 1 base and J dropped 4; count of bases not matched to a gene: 6. CDR3 loop: CASSEWASGMADTQYF. The CDR3 nucleotides are TGTGCCAGCAGTGAATGGGCTAGCGGGATGGCAGATACGCAGTATTTT.

The rearrangement links TRBV5-1 to TRBJ1-2; TRBD1 aligns across 8 bases. Germline assignment: CDR1 SGHRS and CDR2 YFSETQ. The CDR3 contains 13 residues. The J segment lost 4 bases and the V segment lost 4 bases, leaving 3 bases of the junction unmatched. In DNA form, the CDR3 reads TGCGCCAGCAGCGCAGGGGGCGCCTATGGCTACACCTTC. Amino acid sequence: CASSAGGAYGYTF.

The chain links TRBV19 to TRBJ1-1; no firm D call. Germline values: CDR1 LNHDA, CDR2 SQIVND (reference sequence). The V and J ends lost 2 bases and 8 bases respectively, with 15 bases between them. The CDR3 sequence is 14 residues long. CDR3 residues: CASSINGNSPEAFF. CDR3 in DNA: TGTGCCAGTAGTATAAACGGGAACAGCCCCGAAGCTTTCTTT.

V is TRBV24-1 and J is TRBJ2-1; 7 nucleotides agree with TRBD2. The CDR3 loop spans 15 amino acids. The V and J ends lost 5 bases and 3 bases, in that order; junction bases with no gene match: 6. Germline assignment: CDR1 KGHDR and CDR2 SFDVKD. The chain's CDR3 is CATSGGLDHYNEQFF. Written as DNA, the CDR3 is TGTGCCACCAGTGGAGGACTAGACCACTACAATGAGCAGTTCTTC.

The genes are TRBV5-8 and TRBJ1-5, with D maybe TRBD1 (5 bases). From germline, CDR1 is SGHTS and CDR2 YDEGEE. The CDR3 runs 15 residues. With 4 bases removed from V and 0 bases from J, the gap between germline ends came to 11 bases. Here the CDR3 reads CASSLLQDSNQPQHF. DNA for the CDR3: TGTGCCAGCAGCCTGCTACAGGATAGCAATCAGCCCCAGCATTTT. Looking up the rest from reference TRBV5-8 and TRBJ1-5 gives the full variable domain: EAGVTQSPTHLIKTRGQQATLRCSPISGHTSVYWYQQALGLGLQFLLWYDEGEERNRGNFPPRFSGRQFPNYSSELNVNALELEDSALYLCASSLLQDSNQPQHFGDGTRLSIL.

The rearrangement links TRBV30 to TRBJ2-2, with 9 bases lining up with TRBD1. Germline trimming cut 4 bases from V and 5 bases from J; bases unmatched to any gene: 11. CDR1 and CDR2 from the germline V gene are GTSNPN and SVGIG (reference sequence). CDR3 length: 16 residues. The CDR3 coding sequence is TGTGCCTGGATACTTACAGGGGGCGCTTATACCGGGGAGCTGTTTTTT. This translates into CAWILTGGAYTGELFF.

The chain is built from TRBV6-2 or TRBV6-3 and TRBJ1-5, with TRBD1 identical over 7 bases. Germline V gene data show CDR1 as MNHEY and CDR2 as SVGEGT. The CDR3 consists of 15 residues. Trimming took 7 bases from V and 2 from J; bases not matched to a gene: 8. The CDR3 coding sequence is TGTGCCAGCACCCCTAGAGGGGGCGGCAATCAGCCCCAGCATTTT. It encodes CASTPRGGGNQPQHF.

The V gene is TRBV19, the J gene TRBJ2-1; D perhaps matches TRBD2 (5 bases). Germline lookup yields CDR1 LNHDA and CDR2 SQIVND (reference sequence). Trimming removed 4 bases at V and 6 bases at J, with 10 bases between. The CDR3 sequence is 13 residues long. CDR3 nucleotide sequence: TGTGCCAGTAGTAGAGCGGCCGTCAATGAGCAGTTCTTC. It is translated as CASSRAAVNEQFF.

This rearrangement joins TRBV6-5 to TRBJ2-4; 7 nucleotides align to TRBD1. The germline gives CDR1 MNHEY, CDR2 SVGAGI. The CDR3 has 13 residues. The trim removed 7 bases at V and 6 bases at J, leaving 6 bases unmatched. The CDR3 reads CASKSRQGNIQYF. DNA of the CDR3: TGTGCCAGCAAGTCTAGACAGGGAAACATTCAGTACTTC.

The chain links TRBV11-3 to TRBJ2-3; a possible D gene is TRBD2 (5 bases). The CDR3 has 17 residues. The V end was cut by 1 base, the J end by 4 bases, with 18 bases between. In germline, CDR1 is SGHNT, CDR2 YENEEA. The CDR3 DNA reads as TGTGCCAGCAGCTTAGGTCTAGCCAGCGGAAAAGCAGATACGCAGTATTTT. Translating gives CASSLGLASGKADTQYF. Full variable domain (remainder filled in from reference TRBV11-3 and TRBJ2-3): EAGVVQSPRYKIIEKKQPVAFWCNPISGHNTLYWYLQNLGQGPELLIRYENEEAVDDSQLPKDRFSAERLKGVDSTLKIQPAELGDSAVYLCASSLGLASGKADTQYFGPGTRLTVL.

The V and J genes are TRBV7-2 and TRBJ2-7; 7 bases fit TRBD2. CDR1 is SGHTA, CDR2 FQGNSA, per germline. This CDR3 is built from 14 residues. V trimming: 5 bases; J trimming: 7 bases; junction bases outside the gene matches: 11. CDR3 sequence reads: CASSPPTVREEQYF. CDR3 DNA sequence: TGTGCCAGCAGCCCCCCTACAGTGCGGGAGGAGCAGTACTTC. The full variable domain, completed using reference TRBV7-2 and TRBJ2-7, is GAGVSQSPSNKVTEKGKDVELRCDPISGHTALYWYRQSLGQGLEFLIYFQGNSAPDKSGLPSDRFSAERTGGSVSTLTIQRTQQEDSAVYLCASSPPTVREEQYFGPGTRLTVT.

This chain links TRBV29-1 with TRBJ1-2; 12 nucleotides match TRBD1. V lost 7 bases, J lost 3 bases, and 12 bases stayed unmatched. The CDR3 sequence is 16 residues long. The V gene's germline CDR1 is SQVTM and CDR2 ANQGSEA. The CDR3 loop is CSANGGGQGAYYGYTF. DNA of the CDR3: TGCAGCGCAAACGGCGGGGGACAGGGGGCTTACTATGGCTACACCTTC.

The J gene is TRBJ2-1, the V gene TRBV19; the D gene is possibly TRBD1 (5 bases). The germline gives CDR1 LNHDA, CDR2 SQIVND (reference sequence). The ends were cut back, 3 bases at V and 5 bases at J, with 17 bases in the middle. There are 16 residues in the CDR3. This CDR3 reads CASSIPFRGTDNEQFF. The CDR3 region has the DNA TGTGCCAGTAGTATCCCCTTTAGGGGCACTGACAATGAGCAGTTCTTC.

The chain links TRBV7-2 to TRBJ2-7, with 7 positions matching TRBD2. V trimming: 1 base; J trimming: 3 bases; junction bases outside the gene matches: 6. Germline V gene sequence: CDR1 SGHTA, CDR2 FQGNSA. The CDR3 has 15 amino acids. The CDR3 region is CASSLGLAALYEQYF. In DNA, the CDR3 is TGTGCCAGCAGCTTAGGGCTAGCGGCCCTCTACGAGCAGTACTTC.

This clone is a singleton in its sample. This chain joins TRBV29-1 and TRBJ2-3, with a tentative D call TRBD1 (6 bases). The ends were cut back, 7 bases at V and 6 bases at J, with 23 bases in the middle. The CDR3 spans 15 residues. Germline V gene lookup returns CDR1 SQVTM and CDR2 ANQGSEA. CDR3 in DNA: TGCAGCGCCACGAGGGGGACCAAGGGGCCTGATACGCAGTATTTT. Translation: CSATRGTKGPDTQYF.

The chain has TRBV3-1 (or the pseudogene TRBV3-2) and TRBJ2-3; possible D gene TRBD2, 6 bases. This CDR3 has 14 amino acids. V was cut by 4 bases and J by 2 bases, with 10 bases left in between. The germline V gene encodes CDR1 LGHDT and CDR2 YNNKEL (reference sequence). Here the CDR3 DNA reads TGTGCCAGCAGCCGTACGGGGGTCACAGATACGCAGTATTTT. The encoded protein is CASSRTGVTDTQYF.

This clone showed up just once. The genes are TRBV28 and TRBJ1-1; D gene ambiguous. Germline CDR1 is MDHEN and CDR2 is SYDVKM. The CDR3 covers 14 residues. The V end lost 7 bases, the J end lost 1 base, and 13 bases lay between the germline ends. CDR3 region: CASTPWASNTEAFF. Written as DNA, the CDR3 is TGTGCCAGCACCCCTTGGGCGTCGAACACTGAAGCTTTCTTT.

The rearrangement joins TRBV28 to TRBJ2-7; D possibly corresponds to TRBD2 (5 bases). This CDR3 is built from 12 residues. V lost 3 bases to trimming and J lost 9 bases, with 12 bases between them. Germline-derived CDR1 and CDR2 are MDHEN and SYDVKM. The CDR3 nucleotides read TGTGCCAGCAGTTTTGGGCCCCGGGGGCAGTACTTC. Translated: CASSFGPRGQYF.